This TCR beta chain was identified in a study of T cell responses to AZD1222 COVID-19 vaccine. In the study overall: Second-dose groups at about 4 or about 12 weeks were pooled.

Profiled with immunoSEQ multiplex PCR; TCRdb holds only in-frame clones, not every one. This sample has roughly 130,000 clones, with around 85% found just once. As to this clone: The antigen remains unidentified.

This CDR3 is 12 amino acids long. From germline, CDR1 is SGHNT and CDR2 YENEEA. V trimming: 8 bases; J trimming: 1 base; junction bases outside the gene matches: 2. General study results and limits: Within unmutated variant regions lay the reported targets of nearly half of spike-specific TCRs. Donors were chiefly white British, with a greater number of females, and clonal diversity was perhaps underestimated. Distributed over spike, vaccine-associated CD4 TCRs predominated at 160-218 and 743-854.

The TCR comes from an adult in good health. Material: peripheral blood, obtained on day 0 of AZD1222 vaccination. V gene TRBV11-3 combines with J gene TRBJ2-7; 7 nucleotides agree with TRBD1. The CDR3 DNA follows: TGTGCCAGCCAGACAGGGTCCTACGAGCAGTACTTC. This encodes CASQTGSYEQYF. Supplemented by reference TRBV11-3 and TRBJ2-7, the full variable domain reads EAGVVQSPRYKIIEKKQPVAFWCNPISGHNTLYWYLQNLGQGPELLIRYENEEAVDDSQLPKDRFSAERLKGVDSTLKIQPAELGDSAVYLCASQTGSYEQYFGPGTRLTVT.